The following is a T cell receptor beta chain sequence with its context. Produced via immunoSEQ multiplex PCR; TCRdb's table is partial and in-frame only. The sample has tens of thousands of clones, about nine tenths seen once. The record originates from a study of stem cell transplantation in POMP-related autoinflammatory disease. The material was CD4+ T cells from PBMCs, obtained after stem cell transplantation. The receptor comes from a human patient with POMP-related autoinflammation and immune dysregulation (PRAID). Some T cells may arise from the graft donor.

CDR3 in amino acids: CASRGGSREDTEAFF. DNA of the CDR3: TGTGCCAGCAGGGGGGGATCCAGGGAGGACACTGAAGCTTTCTTT. The V gene is TRBV28, the J gene TRBJ1-1, with a weak D call TRBD1 (5 bases). The V end was cut by 6 bases, the J end by 3 bases, with 17 bases between. The CDR3 has 15 amino acids. The germline gives CDR1 MDHEN, CDR2 SYDVKM. The full variable domain, in which reference TRBV28 and TRBJ1-1 provide the parts outside the CDR3, is DVKVTQSSRYLVKRTGEKVFLECVQDMDHENMFWYRQDPGLGLRLIYFSYDVKMKEKGDIPEGYSVSREKKERFSLILESASTNQTSMYLCASRGGSREDTEAFFGQGTRLTVV.